This T cell receptor (beta chain) was recorded in a study of beta chain features in type 1 diabetes (dated 2018 in TCRdb). Some background on the complete study: Mean age, gender distribution, total cell number and subset yield were not different between patients and healthy donors. Whereas all 30 or so donors provided naive and central memory subsets, regulatory and stem cell-like memory subsets were isolated from just 8 patients and roughly 8 healthy donors. In the study, TCRB repertoires of sorted circulating CD4+ T cell subsets from recently diagnosed type 1 diabetes patients were compared with those of matched healthy donors. A total of about 110,000,000 sorted cells were examined across all samples, and a strong correlation was observed between cell number per subset and RNA yield. Broader findings and caveats from the paper: Naive, central memory and regulatory TCRB repertoires appeared to be more alike among patients than among healthy donors. Shorter templates might be favored by PCR, yet because patient and control samples were amplified and corrected together, any such skew would affect both groups equally. Sequencing cDNA rather than genomic DNA could over-represent highly expressing activated cells, although activation and CD3 levels did not differ between groups. At VDJ recombination sites, type 1 diabetes patients had fewer insertions and more deleted nucleotides, which implies abnormalities in thymic rearrangement. In all four CD4+ subsets, TCRB CDR3 length was moderately but significantly shorter in type 1 diabetes patients. Only small numbers of individuals were included in the HLA sub-analyses, which left unresolved whether HLA type had any influence on TCRB rearrangement.

The High Capacity cDNA Reverse Transcription Kit was used to reverse transcribe all of the isolated RNA, meaning that expressed TCRB transcripts were what got sequenced. Deep immunoSEQ sequencing was applied to naive, central memory and regulatory T cell samples, giving an average of roughly 3.5 million total reads per sample. After sorted cells were lysed in RLT buffer, RNA was extracted with DNase-treated RNeasy Micro or Mini kits, with the choice depending on cell number. Each cell subset was processed on its own to prevent cross-contamination, while patient and healthy donor samples were processed together. Using the immunoSEQ multiplex PCR, TCRB sequences were amplified from cDNA into 87-bp fragments spanning the CDR3 region. Sequencing of the amplicons was performed on the Illumina HiSeq platform. Per the authors' processing: PCR bias was corrected computationally using synthetic template baselines, and reads within Hamming distance 2 were collapsed, with unmergeable singletons discarded. By aligning reads against IMGT, V, D and J genes, CDR3 length, and insertions or deletions at six rearrangement sites were assigned. Within each subset, clonotype counts were normalized to sorted cell number, after which true diversity and Gini coefficients were computed with the tcR R package. The overlap coefficient, calculated on TCRB nucleotide sequences, was used to quantify repertoire sharing. Out-of-frame TCRB sequences from naive cells were analyzed to stand in for the pre-selection repertoire. Not all clones reach the TCRdb copy of this immuneACCESS table, which keeps in-frame sequences only. Checked studies attribute under half of the gap to unresolved V genes and leave the rest unexplained. Clone size and the V and J calls come from that table; the DNA yielded D and trimming. For this sample there are 350,000 to 450,000 clones; approximately 15% appear just once. More than 0.015% of the sample lies in the top ten.

This clone was detected a few times. Its target antigen remains unknown. Base quality data are lacking; no much larger clone is found one base away. A single peripheral blood draw of approximately 110 mL on average was collected from each donor into heparinised tubes. Naive, central memory, regulatory and stem cell-like memory CD4+ T cells were sorted on a BD FACSAria II using a panel including CD45RO, CCR7, CD25, CD127, CD95 and CD27. Purity was above 95% for every sorted population. PBMCs were isolated right away by Lymphoprep density gradient centrifugation and were stained directly, without culture. Samples were stained and sorted in pairs, with one healthy donor and one patient per experiment, so that batch effects were minimized. CDR1 and CDR2 are drawn from the germline V gene (reference sequence): SGHNT, YYREEE. Compared with germline, V lacks 3 bases and J lacks 0 bases; bases without a gene match: 5. The CDR3 starts with the cysteine, ends with the phenylalanine, and has 16 residues. Of the read, only the CDR3 DNA is kept; its 48 bases are in frame from base 1.

The material sequenced was naive CD4+ T cells from blood. The cell subset or site label corresponds to: true naive CD4+ T cells. The clonotype comes from a woman aged 18-29 years in good health. This chain is built from TRBV5-4 and TRBJ2-7; a stretch of 11 junction bases matches TRBD2. The CDR3 corresponds to CASSSGLAGTSYEQYF. The nucleotides read TGTGCCAGCAGCTCAGGACTAGCGGGCACCTCCTACGAGCAGTACTTC. The reference TRBV5-4 and TRBJ2-7 proteins fill in what lies around the CDR3, so the full variable domain reads ETGVTQSPTHLIKTRGQQVTLRCSSQSGHNTVSWYQQALGQGPQFIFQYYREEENGRGNFPPRFSGLQFPNYSSELNVNALELDDSALYLCASSSGLAGTSYEQYFGPGTRLTVT.